This TCR beta chain originates from a study of T cells in localized non-small cell lung cancer. This clone is deemed large. Method: immunoSEQ multiplex PCR; TCRdb's copy keeps in-frame clones and lacks some. The sample contains several hundred clones, less than 25% of which appear only once. The CDR3 is 15 residues long. Germline CDR1 and CDR2: MDHEN and SYDVKM. Trimming took off 7 bases at V and 6 bases at J, with 19 bases between the two ends. The source is a woman aged 35 to 75 with stage I squamous cell lung carcinoma. The V gene is TRBV28, the J gene TRBJ2-1; no reliable D call. Here the sequenced sample was normal lung tissue next to the tumor, taken before any cancer treatment. The CDR3 nucleotides read TGTGCCAGCAACACATCCCCTCGGGCCAGCAATGAGCAGTTCTTC. Residues: CASNTSPRASNEQFF. Using reference TRBV28 and TRBJ2-1 for the parts outside the CDR3, the full variable domain is DVKVTQSSRYLVKRTGEKVFLECVQDMDHENMFWYRQDPGLGLRLIYFSYDVKMKEKGDIPEGYSVSREKKERFSLILESASTNQTSMYLCASNTSPRASNEQFFGPGTRLTVL.